The rows below give T cell receptor beta chains drawn from one sample of a study of T-cell memory formation after mild COVID-19. TCRdb called the 5' RACE reads again in MiXCR, with one record for every CDR3 protein. This sample carries more than 300,000 distinct CDR3 sequences, 20% to 25% of them seen once, and the ten largest clones take under 25%. Source material: PBMCs or a T cell subset sorted from them (not recorded which). The receptors originated from a young man who had mild COVID-19 (a few samples of this study predate the infection). Cell type and time point are not known. Each CDR3 is given with its conserved first and last residue. A D gene is named only where the DNA matches it firmly. Rows give clone size only sometimes, using once, few, many, or a class for an expanded clone.

clone_size d_call j_call v_call cdr3_length cdr3_aa cdr3_nt
few . TRBJ1-6 TRBV2 15 CASSELSGNNSPLHF TGTGCCAGCAGTGAGCTTTCGGGGAATAATTCACCCCTCCACTTT
. TRBD1 TRBJ2-5 TRBV19 14 CASSSQGVGETQYF TGTGCCAGTAGTTCCCAGGGGGTTGGAGAGACCCAGTACTTC
. . TRBJ2-3 TRBV7-6 13 CASSSPGVDTQYF TGTGCCAGCAGCTCCCCAGGTGTAGATACGCAGTATTTT
. . TRBJ2-3 TRBV29-1 12 CSVVYYTDTQYF TGCAGCGTTGTTTACTACACAGATACGCAGTATTTT
. . TRBJ1-6 TRBV19 14 CASSDPTTSSPLHF TGTGCCAGTAGCGACCCAACGACCAGCTCACCCCTCCACTTT
few TRBD1 TRBJ1-1 TRBV19 14 CASSTGGVGTEAFF TGTGCCAGTAGCACAGGGGGCGTGGGAACTGAAGCTTTCTTT
. . TRBJ1-4 TRBV7-2 14 CASSLFGRREKLFF TGTGCCAGCAGCTTATTCGGGAGGAGAGAAAAACTGTTTTTT
. TRBD1 TRBJ2-2 TRBV20-1 14 CSAEDRGNTGELFF TGCAGTGCTGAGGACAGGGGGAACACCGGGGAGCTGTTTTTT
. . TRBJ2-3 TRBV27 12 CASKTSTDTQYF TGTGCCAGCAAAACTAGCACAGATACGCAGTATTTT
. . TRBJ1-2 TRBV7-2 13 CASSSRESYGYTF TGTGCCAGCAGCTCTAGGGAATCCTATGGCTACACCTTC
few . TRBJ1-3 TRBV30 14 CAWSVGDGGNTIYF TGTGCCTGGAGTGTCGGGGACGGAGGAAACACCATATATTTT
. TRBD1 TRBJ2-5 TRBV5-1 17 CASSIGQGPLYQETQYF TGCGCCAGCAGCATAGGACAGGGCCCCCTCTACCAAGAGACCCAGTACTTC
. . TRBJ2-3 TRBV9 14 CASSVEGVEDTQYF TGTGCCAGCAGCGTAGAGGGGGTTGAAGATACGCAGTATTTT
many TRBD2 TRBJ2-5 TRBV7-2 14 CASVAGGPQETQYF TGTGCCAGCGTGGCGGGGGGGCCCCAAGAGACCCAGTACTTC
. TRBD1 TRBJ2-7 TRBV29-1 14 CSVDRDSARNEQYF TGCAGCGTTGATAGGGACAGTGCTAGGAACGAGCAGTACTTC
. . TRBJ1-1 TRBV29-1 12 CSVVSGSTEAFF TGCAGCGTTGTTTCCGGGTCCACTGAAGCTTTCTTT
. . TRBJ2-3 TRBV27 17 CASSLGALYGGTDTQYF TGTGCCAGCAGTTTAGGGGCCCTTTATGGGGGCACAGATACGCAGTATTTT
few . TRBJ2-3 TRBV6-2/TRBV6-3 12 CASSDEGDTQYF TGTGCCAGCAGTGATGAGGGTGACACGCAGTATTTT
few TRBD1 TRBJ1-1 TRBV12-3/TRBV12-4 14 CASSINRGGTEAFF TGTGCCAGCAGTATTAACAGGGGGGGCACTGAAGCTTTCTTT
few . TRBJ1-1 TRBV11-2 16 CASSLAGLYTGTEAFF TGTGCCAGCAGCTTAGCGGGGCTCTACACGGGCACTGAAGCTTTCTTT
. . TRBJ2-3 TRBV27 15 CTSSSTAVQTDTQYF TGCACCAGCAGTTCGACGGCGGTACAGACAGATACGCAGTATTTT
. . TRBJ1-2 TRBV7-2 14 CASSLRRQNYGYTF TGTGCCAGCAGCTTAAGGAGACAGAACTATGGCTACACCTTC
. TRBD2 TRBJ2-7 TRBV6-5 15 CASSPPRSGGYEQYF TGTGCCAGCAGCCCACCACGAAGCGGGGGTTACGAGCAGTACTTC
. . TRBJ2-3 TRBV5-1 13 CASSLAQLDTQYF TGCGCCAGCAGCTTGGCGCAACTAGATACGCAGTATTTT
. . TRBJ1-1 TRBV3-1 13 CASSPQGVSEAFF TGTGCCAGCAGCCCTCAAGGGGTCTCTGAAGCTTTCTTT
few . TRBJ1-1 TRBV5-1 15 CASSFTGLGNTEAFF TGCGCCAGCAGCTTTACCGGGCTAGGGAACACTGAAGCTTTCTTT
many . TRBJ2-3 TRBV12-3/TRBV12-4 11 CASSLSDTQYF TGTGCCAGCAGTTTGTCAGATACGCAGTATTTT
few TRBD2 TRBJ2-5 TRBV4-2 18 CASSQDRTGGAGIETQYF TGTGCCAGCAGCCAAGATAGGACCGGGGGGGCCGGGATTGAGACCCAGTACTTC
many TRBD2 TRBJ2-2 TRBV9 15 CASSLRGINTGELFF TGTGCCAGCAGCCTGCGGGGGATTAACACCGGGGAGCTGTTTTTT
few . TRBJ2-4 TRBV12-3/TRBV12-4 15 CASSWTDSDKNIQYF TGTGCCAGCAGTTGGACAGATTCGGACAAAAACATTCAGTACTTC
few . TRBJ1-6 TRBV6-5 16 CASSQGLGENNSPLHF TGTGCCAGCAGTCAGGGGCTAGGGGAGAATAATTCACCCCTCCACTTT
once . TRBJ2-5 TRBV7-9 15 CASSLVVLVKETQYF TGTGCCAGCAGCTTAGTGGTCTTGGTTAAAGAGACCCAGTACTTC
. TRBD1 TRBJ1-1 TRBV20-1 12 CSASAGGTEAFF TGCAGTGCTAGCGCAGGGGGCACTGAAGCTTTCTTT
. . TRBJ2-7 TRBV24-1 13 CATSEKGCYEQYF TGTGCCACCAGTGAGAAGGGGTGTTACGAGCAGTACTTC
few TRBD2 TRBJ2-1 TRBV18 15 CASSESSGGGNEQFF TGTGCCAGCTCAGAGTCGAGCGGGGGTGGTAATGAGCAGTTCTTC